These T cell receptor beta chains were read from a single sample in a study of OX40 agonist ivuxolimab in advanced cancers. Only in-frame clones appear in the TCRdb table, and some are missing; sequencing was by immunoSEQ multiplex PCR. The table includes tens of thousands of clones, around 88% detected once. The specimen was CD4+ or CD8+ T cells sorted from blood, collected in a trial of the OX40 agonist ivuxolimab. The receptors come from an adult with an advanced solid tumor such as melanoma, head and neck, liver or kidney cancer. Each CDR3 is given with its conserved first and last residue.

>TRBJ2-3|TRBV6-1
CASSEIGGGAVTDTQYF
>TRBJ2-7|TRBV19
CASSIGLAGGYEQYF
>TRBJ1-4|TRBV5-1
CASSWDRGESTNEKLFF
>TRBJ2-1|TRBV15
CATSGTGSHSYNEQFF
>TRBJ2-7|TRBV5-1
CASSLASLDEQYF
>TRBJ2-3|TRBV29-1
CSGGQGPDTQYF
>TRBJ1-4|TRBV2
CASTKGIQWLNEKLFF
>TRBJ2-3|TRBV18
CASSSTGLAEYTDTQYF
>TRBJ1-1|TRBV6-4
CASREDTLGTEAFF
>TRBJ2-3|TRBV27
CASSPRADTQYF
>TRBJ2-5|TRBV4-1
CASSLRLDQETQYF
>TRBJ2-3|TRBV7-9
CASSLGTSSGSLRTDTQYF
>TRBJ2-1|TRBV13
CASSFGLEQFF
>TRBJ2-1|TRBV5-6
CASSLSSGRPNEQFF
>TRBJ1-5|TRBV11-2
CASSSTGFVSNQPQHF
>TRBJ2-3|TRBV7-9
CASSWREYREDTQYF
>TRBJ1-1|TRBV28
CASSLKLMGLEAFF
>TRBJ2-1|TRBV7-9
CASSFGAFNEQFF
>TRBJ2-7|TRBV6-1
CASSEGSGTGSYEQYF
>TRBJ1-1|TRBV23-1
CASQGWSSRPNTEAFF
>TRBJ2-5|TRBV5-1
CASSPDGTVETQYF
>TRBJ2-2|TRBV29-1
CSVEDRDTGELFF
>TRBJ2-7|TRBV7-2
CASSFGQGYEQYF
>TRBJ2-5|TRBV12-5
CASEPGGRGETQYF
>TRBJ2-7|TRBV7-9
CASSPTFGRYEQYF
>TRBJ1-1|TRBV7-9
CASSKARQMNTEAFF
>TRBJ1-4|TRBV28
CASSFYATNEKLFF
>TRBJ2-2|TRBV7-9
CASSHRPGISPGELFF
>TRBJ2-7|TRBV28
CASSFGVSYEQYF
>TRBJ2-3|TRBV14
CASSSGTSVTDTQYF
>TRBJ2-7|TRBV29-1
CSVAGTDTYEQYF
>TRBJ2-7|TRBV11-2
CASSVGGGGSAYEQYF
>TRBJ2-5|TRBV6-5
CASSWDRGILETQYF
>TRBJ2-7|TRBV30
CAWSEGQGAREQYF
>TRBJ1-2|TRBV5-6
CASSPGRRLNYGYTF
>TRBJ2-7|TRBV6-5
CASSYSPHGGYEQYF
>TRBJ2-7|TRBV11-3
CASCEWSYEQYF
>TRBJ2-1|TRBV5-5
CASRYGTSGSNEQFF
>TRBJ2-1|TRBV11-2
CASSLSDWYEQFF
>TRBJ2-1|TRBV7-6
CASSPSGSSYNEQFF
>TRBJ2-1|TRBV27
CASSTRLAGKIEQFF
>TRBJ2-3|TRBV5-6
CASSLRAIDTQYF